Below are 7 T cell receptor beta chains sequenced from a single sample in a study of cytomegalovirus exposure and HLA in healthy donors. Use of 60 Vbeta and 13 Jbeta primers characterized the PCR. Here immunoSEQ multiplex PCR was the method, and the copy in TCRdb shows in-frame clones only, minus some. The sample carries roughly 100,000 clones, approximately 83% recorded once. The specimen sequenced was PBMCs. These receptors all come from a female donor in good health and CMV-seropositive.

On this clone itself: An end of the junction does not agree with germline; a read error may underlie this. The chain couples TRBV7-9 to TRBJ1-5; no definite D call. Looked up from germline, CDR1 is SEHNR and CDR2 is FQNEAQ (reference sequence). The CDR3 spans 12 residues. CDR3 coding DNA: TGTTCCAGCAGCCACGAACTCTGGCCCCAGCATTTT. Translating it yields CSSSHELWPQHF.

This rearrangement joins TRBV28 to TRBJ2-1; TRBD2 might be the D (5 bases). Trimming shortened V by 7 bases and J by 1 base, and 14 bases separated the two germline ends. The V gene's germline CDR1 is MDHEN and CDR2 SYDVKM. The CDR3 contains 15 residues. CDR3 sequence: CASTTPLASYNEQFF. The CDR3 DNA follows: TGTGCCAGCACCACCCCGCTAGCTTCCTACAATGAGCAGTTCTTC.

The rearrangement links TRBV5-4 to TRBJ1-1; D is undetermined. V gave up 0 bases and J gave up 7 bases, with 10 bases separating them. Germline V CDR1 and CDR2: SGHNT, YYREEE (reference sequence). The CDR3 is 13 amino acids. The CDR3 DNA follows: TGTGCCAGCAGCTTGGCGGGGTTTGGTGAAGCTTTCTTT. Encoded protein: CASSLAGFGEAFF. The variable domain in full, with the rest retrieved from reference TRBV5-4 and TRBJ1-1, is ETGVTQSPTHLIKTRGQQVTLRCSSQSGHNTVSWYQQALGQGPQFIFQYYREEENGRGNFPPRFSGLQFPNYSSELNVNALELDDSALYLCASSLAGFGEAFFGQGTRLTVV.

The rearrangement uses TRBV5-1 and TRBJ2-3; D call uncertain. Germline assignment: CDR1 SGHRS and CDR2 YFSETQ. Trimming stripped 0 bases from V and 6 bases from J, with 8 bases between. The CDR3 has 13 residues. The chain's CDR3 is CASSLGAWDTQYF. The CDR3 DNA follows: TGCGCCAGCAGCTTGGGAGCATGGGATACGCAGTATTTT.

This clone was seen a few times. V and J are TRBV2 and TRBJ2-5; 10 bases match TRBD2. After removal of 5 bases from V and 5 bases from J, the junction contained 8 bases not matched to a gene. The CDR3 contains 15 residues. Germline CDR1 is SNHLY and CDR2 is FYNNEI. CDR3: CASSLIAGGSETQYF. DNA of the CDR3: TGTGCCAGCAGTCTCATAGCGGGGGGATCGGAGACCCAGTACTTC.

This chain connects TRBV4-1 to TRBJ2-1, with D perhaps matching TRBD2 (6 bases). CDR3 size: 15 residues. Trimming pared 1 base from V and 2 bases from J, leaving 9 bases between. Germline V gives CDR1 MGHRA, CDR2 YSYEKL. This chain's CDR3 is CASSQGGTAYNEQFF. Written as DNA, the CDR3 is TGCGCCAGCAGCCAAGGCGGGACCGCCTACAATGAGCAGTTCTTC.

The chain recombines TRBV5-1 with TRBJ2-3; 7 bases line up with TRBD2. Germline loops: CDR1 SGHRS, CDR2 YFSETQ. V lost 4 bases and J lost 5; bases outside the gene matches: 7. The CDR3 totals 14 residues. CDR3: CASSAGLVQDTQYF. In DNA, the CDR3 is TGCGCCAGCAGCGCTGGACTAGTTCAAGATACGCAGTATTTT.